Included here is one T cell receptor beta chain sequence, with context. Its antigen has not been determined. Nothing much larger sits one base from this clone, and base qualities are not available. This sample is drawn from a study of cytomegalovirus exposure and HLA in healthy donors listed by TCRdb under 2017. Context from the whole study: A later analysis indicated that the roughly 130 validation repertoires were generated on the platform also employed for the roughly 650 repertoires of the first cohort. The study was designed to test whether signatures of past pathogen exposure could be identified by cataloging public T cell receptors. Besides the first cohort of 500 to 700 subjects, a separate validation cohort made up of 120 different subjects was used. To predict cytomegalovirus infection status, the study combined high-throughput TCR immunosequencing, statistical association of individual TCRs with disease status, and machine learning. Here is what the overall study found, with its caveats: In vitro tests confirmed that a few of the cytomegalovirus-associated TCR beta chains recognize cytomegalovirus antigens. In both the original and validation cohorts, the classifier was reported to diagnose cytomegalovirus status with high specificity and sensitivity. Of the cluster scores, 90% to 95% were above 0 in a later analysis, which found that TCRs clustered in the first cohort also tended to co-occur in the 95 to 150 validation repertoires. The validation cohort had no HLA typing available for a later analysis, so co-occurrence within that cohort was assessed over all 130 or so repertoires. Most TCR sequences were observed very rarely across donors, whereas some public TCRs were present in many individuals. A total of around 150 TCR beta chains were listed by the study as associated with cytomegalovirus. According to the authors, the approach could potentially be generalized to other disease states and immunological phenotypes.

Separate from the roughly 650-subject first cohort, the validation cohort of about 120 subjects was the group to which the donors belonged. Cut back by 5 bases and 3 bases, the V and J ends lie 11 bases apart. The CDR3 runs 14 residues from the cysteine to the phenylalanine. The kept DNA is CDR3 alone, 42 bases in frame from the first base. Sequences SGHTA (CDR1) and FQGTGA (CDR2) are obtained from the germline V gene. The method was the immunoSEQ multiplex PCR assay. Per the original workflow: A statistical classification framework was developed to diagnose cytomegalovirus status using the catalog of TCR beta chain sequences. TCRdb provides this immuneACCESS table in a form limited to in-frame rearrangements. Some clones are lacking; in checked studies, under half of them reflect an unresolved V gene, and why the rest are absent is not known. D and trimming come from the DNA, and the V and J calls and clone size come from that table. This sample gives some 260,000 clones in total; about 92% of them show up just once. In total, the top ten clones hold under 4% of the sample.

The TCR was taken from a woman aged 25 to 39 in good health and CMV-seronegative. This chain joins TRBV7-3 to TRBJ2-1, and possibly TRBD2, on 6 matching bases. Sequencing was performed on PBMCs. This receptor has the CDR3 CASSEGLIYNEQFF. The sequence in DNA is TGTGCCAGCAGCGAGGGACTCATCTACAATGAGCAGTTCTTC. The variable domain in full, with residues beyond the CDR3 obtained from the reference TRBV7-3 and TRBJ2-1 genes, is GAGVSQTPSNKVTEKGKYVELRCDPISGHTALYWYRQSLGQGPEFLIYFQGTGAADDSGLPNDRFFAVRPEGSVSTLKIQRTERGDSAVYLCASSEGLIYNEQFFGPGTRLTVL.